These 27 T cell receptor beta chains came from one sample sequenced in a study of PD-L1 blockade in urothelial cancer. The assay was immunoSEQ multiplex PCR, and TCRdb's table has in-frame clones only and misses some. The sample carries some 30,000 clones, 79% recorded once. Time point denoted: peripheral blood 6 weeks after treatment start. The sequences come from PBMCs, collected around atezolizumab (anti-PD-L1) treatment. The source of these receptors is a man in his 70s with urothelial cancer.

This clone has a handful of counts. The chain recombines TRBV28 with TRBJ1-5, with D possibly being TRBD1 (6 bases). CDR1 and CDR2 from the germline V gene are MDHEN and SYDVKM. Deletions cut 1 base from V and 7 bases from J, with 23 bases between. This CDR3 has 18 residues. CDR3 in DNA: TGTGCCAGCAGTTTATCTCAGGGGCTGGGGTCCTTAGACCAGCCCCAGCATTTT. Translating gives CASSLSQGLGSLDQPQHF.

The CDR3 nucleotides are TGCGCCAGCAGCCAAGAGGATCGTGGCAGGGCTAACTATGGCTACACCTTC. Amino acid sequence: CASSQEDRGRANYGYTF. The rearrangement uses TRBV4-3 and TRBJ1-2; a weak D match, TRBD1 (5 bases). This CDR3 spans 17 amino acids. With 0 bases removed from V and 0 bases from J, the gap between germline ends came to 14 bases. Germline lookup yields CDR1 LGHNA and CDR2 YSLEER.

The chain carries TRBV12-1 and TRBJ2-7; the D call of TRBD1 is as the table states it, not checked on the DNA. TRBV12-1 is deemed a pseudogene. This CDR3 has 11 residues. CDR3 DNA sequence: TGTGCCAGCAGCTCAAATTACGAGCAGTACTTC. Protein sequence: CASSSNYEQYF.

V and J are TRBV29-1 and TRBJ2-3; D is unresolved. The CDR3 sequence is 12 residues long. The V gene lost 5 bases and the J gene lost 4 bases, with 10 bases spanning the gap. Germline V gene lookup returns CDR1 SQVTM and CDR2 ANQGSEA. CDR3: CSVPQAPDTQYF. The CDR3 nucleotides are TGCAGCGTTCCGCAGGCCCCAGATACGCAGTATTTT.

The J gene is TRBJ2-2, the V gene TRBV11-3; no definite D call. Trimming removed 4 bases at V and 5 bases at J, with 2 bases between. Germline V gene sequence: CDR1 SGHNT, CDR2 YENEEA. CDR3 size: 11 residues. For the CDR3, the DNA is TGTGCCAGCAGCTCGACCGGGGAGCTGTTTTTT. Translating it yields CASSSTGELFF.

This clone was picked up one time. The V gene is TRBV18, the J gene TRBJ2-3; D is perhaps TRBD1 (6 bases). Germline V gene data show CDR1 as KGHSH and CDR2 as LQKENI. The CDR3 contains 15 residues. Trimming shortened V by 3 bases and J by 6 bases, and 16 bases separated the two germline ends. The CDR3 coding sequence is TGTGCCAGCTCACCCTCACAGGGAAGGGGGGATACGCAGTATTTT. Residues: CASSPSQGRGDTQYF.

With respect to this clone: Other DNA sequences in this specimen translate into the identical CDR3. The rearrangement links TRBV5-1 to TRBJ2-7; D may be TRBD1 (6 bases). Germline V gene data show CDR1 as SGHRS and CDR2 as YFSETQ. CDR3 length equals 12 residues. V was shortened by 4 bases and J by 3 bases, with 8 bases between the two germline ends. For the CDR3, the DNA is TGCGCCAGCAGCGGGACATTCTACGAGCAGTACTTC. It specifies CASSGTFYEQYF.

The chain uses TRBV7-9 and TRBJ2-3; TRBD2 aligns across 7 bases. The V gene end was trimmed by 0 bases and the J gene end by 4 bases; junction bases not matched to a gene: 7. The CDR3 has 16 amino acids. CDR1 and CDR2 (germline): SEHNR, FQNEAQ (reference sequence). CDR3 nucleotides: TGTGCCAGCAGCTTAGCCCAACTAGCGCGACCAGATACGCAGTATTTT. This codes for CASSLAQLARPDTQYF.

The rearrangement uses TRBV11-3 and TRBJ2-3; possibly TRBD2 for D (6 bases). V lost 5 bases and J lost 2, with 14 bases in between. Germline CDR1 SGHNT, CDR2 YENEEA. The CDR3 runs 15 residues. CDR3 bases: TGTGCCAGCAGCCCTTTCGGGACTCCCACAGATACGCAGTATTTT. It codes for CASSPFGTPTDTQYF.

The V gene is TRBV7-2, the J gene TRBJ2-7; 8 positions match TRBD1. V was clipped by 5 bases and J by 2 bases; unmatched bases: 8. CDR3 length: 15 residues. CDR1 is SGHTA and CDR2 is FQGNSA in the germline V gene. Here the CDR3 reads CASSSQWGQAYEQYF. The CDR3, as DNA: TGTGCCAGCAGCAGCCAGTGGGGACAGGCCTACGAGCAGTACTTC. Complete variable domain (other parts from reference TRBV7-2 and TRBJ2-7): GAGVSQSPSNKVTEKGKDVELRCDPISGHTALYWYRQSLGQGLEFLIYFQGNSAPDKSGLPSDRFSAERTGGSVSTLTIQRTQQEDSAVYLCASSSQWGQAYEQYFGPGTRLTVT.

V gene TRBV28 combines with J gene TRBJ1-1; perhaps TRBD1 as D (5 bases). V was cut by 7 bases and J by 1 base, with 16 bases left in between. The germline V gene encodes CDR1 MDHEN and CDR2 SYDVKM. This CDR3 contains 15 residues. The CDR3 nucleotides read TGTGCCAGCACCGAAATCGGGGGAGGGAACACTGAAGCTTTCTTT. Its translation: CASTEIGGGNTEAFF.

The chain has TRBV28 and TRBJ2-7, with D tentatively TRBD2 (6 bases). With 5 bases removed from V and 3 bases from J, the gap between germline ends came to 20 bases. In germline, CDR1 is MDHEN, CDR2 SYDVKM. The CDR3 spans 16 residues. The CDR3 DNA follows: TGTGCCAGCAGTCCATCAGGCGAGCGACTAGACTACGAGCAGTACTTC. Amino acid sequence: CASSPSGERLDYEQYF. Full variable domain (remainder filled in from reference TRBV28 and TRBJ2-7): DVKVTQSSRYLVKRTGEKVFLECVQDMDHENMFWYRQDPGLGLRLIYFSYDVKMKEKGDIPEGYSVSREKKERFSLILESASTNQTSMYLCASSPSGERLDYEQYFGPGTRLTVT.

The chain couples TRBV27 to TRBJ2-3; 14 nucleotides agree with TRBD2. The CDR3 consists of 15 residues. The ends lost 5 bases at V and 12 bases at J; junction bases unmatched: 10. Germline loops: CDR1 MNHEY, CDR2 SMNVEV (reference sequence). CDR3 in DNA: TGTGCCAGCAGTGGGACTAGCGGGAGTTTGAGGCGACAGTATTTT. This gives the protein CASSGTSGSLRRQYF.

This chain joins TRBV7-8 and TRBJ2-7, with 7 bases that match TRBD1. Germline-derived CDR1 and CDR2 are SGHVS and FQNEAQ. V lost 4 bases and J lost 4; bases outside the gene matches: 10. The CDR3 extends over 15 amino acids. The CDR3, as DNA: TGTGCCAGCAGCTCGCGGGCCGGACAGGCTTACGAGCAGTACTTC. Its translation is CASSSRAGQAYEQYF.

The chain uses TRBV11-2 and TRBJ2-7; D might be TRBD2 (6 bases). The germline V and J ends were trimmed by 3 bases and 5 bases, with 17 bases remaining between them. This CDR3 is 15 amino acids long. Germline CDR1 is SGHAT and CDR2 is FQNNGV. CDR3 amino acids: CASSLLRTTLHEQYF. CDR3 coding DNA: TGTGCCAGCAGCTTGCTCAGGACTACATTACACGAGCAGTACTTC.

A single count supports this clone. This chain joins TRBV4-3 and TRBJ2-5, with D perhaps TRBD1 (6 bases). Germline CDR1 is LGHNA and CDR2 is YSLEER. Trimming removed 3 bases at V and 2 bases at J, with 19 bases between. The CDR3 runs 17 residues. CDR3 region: CASSQGWGRLIQETQYF. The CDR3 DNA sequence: TGCGCCAGCAGCCAGGGGTGGGGGCGGCTAATACAAGAGACCCAGTACTTC.

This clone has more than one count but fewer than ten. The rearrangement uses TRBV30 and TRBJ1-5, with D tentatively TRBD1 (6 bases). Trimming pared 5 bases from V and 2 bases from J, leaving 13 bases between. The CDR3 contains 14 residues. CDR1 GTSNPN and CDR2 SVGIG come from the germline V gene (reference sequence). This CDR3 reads CAWPNRVRNQPQHF. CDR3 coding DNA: TGTGCCTGGCCTAACAGGGTTCGCAATCAGCCCCAGCATTTT.

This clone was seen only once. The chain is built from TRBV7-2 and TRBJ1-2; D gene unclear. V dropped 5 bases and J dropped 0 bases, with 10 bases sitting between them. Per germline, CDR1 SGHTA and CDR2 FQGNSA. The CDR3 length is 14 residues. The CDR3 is CASSPDSTNYGYTF. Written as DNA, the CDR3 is TGTGCCAGCAGCCCCGACTCGACTAACTATGGCTACACCTTC.

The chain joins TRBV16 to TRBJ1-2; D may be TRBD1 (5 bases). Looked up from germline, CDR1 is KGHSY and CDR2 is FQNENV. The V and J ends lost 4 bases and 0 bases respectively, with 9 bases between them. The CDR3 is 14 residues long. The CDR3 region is CASSRGASNYGYTF. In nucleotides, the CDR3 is TGTGCCAGCAGCCGTGGGGCATCTAACTATGGCTACACCTTC.

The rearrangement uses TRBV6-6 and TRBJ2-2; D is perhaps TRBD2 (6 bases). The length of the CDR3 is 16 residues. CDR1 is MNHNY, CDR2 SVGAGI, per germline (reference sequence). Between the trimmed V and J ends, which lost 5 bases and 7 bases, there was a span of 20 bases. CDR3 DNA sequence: TGTGCCAGCAGTCCTCGGAGTCGGGGGAAGGGCGGGGAGCTGTTTTTT. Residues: CASSPRSRGKGGELFF.

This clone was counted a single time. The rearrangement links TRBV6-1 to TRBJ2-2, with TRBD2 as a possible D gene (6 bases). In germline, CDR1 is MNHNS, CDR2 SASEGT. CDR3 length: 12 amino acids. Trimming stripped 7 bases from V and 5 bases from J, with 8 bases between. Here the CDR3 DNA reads TGTGCCAGCATCCGGGAGACCGGGGAGCTGTTTTTT. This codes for CASIRETGELFF.

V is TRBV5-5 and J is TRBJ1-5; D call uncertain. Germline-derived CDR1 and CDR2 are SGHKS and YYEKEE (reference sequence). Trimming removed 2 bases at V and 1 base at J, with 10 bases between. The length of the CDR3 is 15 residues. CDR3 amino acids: CASSLYSGSNQPQHF. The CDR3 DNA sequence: TGTGCCAGCAGCTTATACTCCGGGAGCAATCAGCCCCAGCATTTT.

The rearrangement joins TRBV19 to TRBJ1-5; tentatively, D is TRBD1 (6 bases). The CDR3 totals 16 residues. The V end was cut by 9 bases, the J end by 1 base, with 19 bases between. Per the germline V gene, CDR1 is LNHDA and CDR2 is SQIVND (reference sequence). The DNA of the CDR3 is TGTGCCAGCTCACCCGGAGGGGGAGGGAGCAATCAGCCCCAGCATTTT. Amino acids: CASSPGGGGSNQPQHF.

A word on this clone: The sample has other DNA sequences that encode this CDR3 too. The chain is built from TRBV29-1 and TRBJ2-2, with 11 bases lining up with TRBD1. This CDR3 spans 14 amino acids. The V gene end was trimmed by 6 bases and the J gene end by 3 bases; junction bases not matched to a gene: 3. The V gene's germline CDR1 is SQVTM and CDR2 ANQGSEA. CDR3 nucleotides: TGCAGCGTGGGGACAGGGGGGTACACCGGGGAGCTGTTTTTT. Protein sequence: CSVGTGGYTGELFF.

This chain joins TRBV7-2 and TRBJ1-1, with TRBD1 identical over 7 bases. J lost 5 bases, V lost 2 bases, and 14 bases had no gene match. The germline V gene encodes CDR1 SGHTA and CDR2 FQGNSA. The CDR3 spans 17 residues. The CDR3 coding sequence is TGTGCCAGCAGCTTAAGGGGGGCAGGGGGTAGGGGTACTGAAGCTTTCTTT. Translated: CASSLRGAGGRGTEAFF.

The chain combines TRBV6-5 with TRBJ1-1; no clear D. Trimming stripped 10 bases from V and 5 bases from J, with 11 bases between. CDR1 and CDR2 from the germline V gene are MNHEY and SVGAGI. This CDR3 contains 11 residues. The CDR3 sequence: CATGVGTEAFF. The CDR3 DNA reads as TGTGCCACCGGGGTAGGGACTGAAGCTTTCTTT.

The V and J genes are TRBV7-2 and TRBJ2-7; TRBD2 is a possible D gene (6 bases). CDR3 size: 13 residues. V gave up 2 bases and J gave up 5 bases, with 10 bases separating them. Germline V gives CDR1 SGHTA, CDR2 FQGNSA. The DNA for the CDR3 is TGTGCCAGCAGCTTACGGGGGAAAAACGAGCAGTACTTC. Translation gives CASSLRGKNEQYF.